Detailed here is one T cell receptor (beta chain). The antigen is undetermined. This entry comes from a study of T cell responses to AZD1222 COVID-19 vaccine. Data came from immunoSEQ multiplex PCR; TCRdb stores just in-frame clones and leaves some out. The sample carries approximately 67,000 clones, 84% recorded once. Study-level results: Along spike, vaccine-associated CD4 TCRs were found throughout, with dominance at 160-218 and 743-854.

This CDR3 spans 11 amino acids. The V and J ends lost 3 bases and 10 bases respectively, with 6 bases between them. The input for sequencing was peripheral blood, taken on day 0 of AZD1222 vaccination. The chain recombines TRBV12-3 or TRBV12-4 with TRBJ1-4, with D possibly TRBD1 on 5 matching bases. The TCR sequence derives from an adult in good health. Here the CDR3 DNA reads TGTGCCAGCAGTTTCGGGGGAAAACTGTTTTTT. This gives the protein CASSFGGKLFF.